The text below deals with one T cell receptor beta chain. Which antigen it targets is not known. No per-base quality is available; no much larger clone lies one base away. These data originate in a study of CD8 T cells in Susac syndrome (dated by TCRdb to the late 2010s). A note on the overall study: The study used repertoire sequencing to test whether antigen drove CD8+ T cell activation and differentiation in Susac syndrome.

Peripheral blood CD8+ and CD4+ T cells from healthy donors, Susac syndrome patients and multiple sclerosis patients were profiled using high-throughput TCR beta sequencing. Multiple sclerosis controls were treatment-naive patients with stable or active relapsing-remitting disease fulfilling revised McDonald criteria. CD8+ TEMRA cells were enriched by FACS, while bulk CD8+ and CD4+ T cells were purified by magnetic negative isolation. Blood was drawn into EDTA tubes, processed within 24 hours, and PBMCs were isolated by density gradient centrifugation. PBMCs intended for TCR sequencing were frozen in liquid nitrogen and were later thawed in a 37 degrees C water bath. The sorted or isolated CD4+, CD8+ and CD8+ TEMRA cells had a purity of 90% or higher. The V end loses 6 bases and the J end loses 5 bases, and a stretch of 16 bases separates them. CDR1 is given as SQVTM and CDR2 as ANQGSEA, both from the germline V gene. Measured from the cysteine to the phenylalanine, the CDR3 is 13 residues long. Just the 39-base CDR3 DNA is kept, in frame starting at base 1.

Overall results and qualifications from the work: The number of individuals in the TCR sequencing and HLA analysis was recognized as being relatively small.

RNA was extracted using the RNeasy kit, and roughly 0.5 to 1 microgram was reverse transcribed with random hexamers. TCR beta CDR3 regions were amplified with the immunoSEQ multiplex PCR assay covering 54 Vbeta and 13 Jbeta segments. PCR amplification bias was corrected using a synthetic template baseline for primer optimization and computational correction. The original methods were these. Reads were assigned to V, D and J genes according to IMGT and analyzed in immunoSEQ Analyzer, with only productive sequences retained. Clonality was calculated as one minus the Shannon entropy normalized by log2 of the number of productive unique sequences. For each patient and control, public and private clones were evaluated among the 100 most prevalent clones. Clones were defined as Susac-specific if absent from the healthy and MS cohorts, from 1052 published viral clones and from other ImmuneACCESS disease sequences. TCRdb ran its own pipeline on the public reads, namely fastp trimming at Q25 and MiXCR clone calling, and kept in-frame beta chains. All rows with the same CDR3 protein become a single entry with the most common DNA and genes. In this record, the V and J calls reflect TCRdb's handling and not the investigators' own analysis. This sample lists about 250,000 distinct CDR3 sequences; roughly 93% were detected once. The top ten hold 0.06% to 0.08% of the sample.

This receptor was taken from a human donor with multiple sclerosis. Sequencing was done on a sample of CD4+ T cells from PBMCs. The sequence is built from TRBV29-1 and TRBJ1-1; a tentative D call is TRBD1 (6 bases match). The DNA is TGCAGCGTCAACAGGGTGATCGGAACTGAAGCTTTCTTT. The encoded protein is CSVNRVIGTEAFF.